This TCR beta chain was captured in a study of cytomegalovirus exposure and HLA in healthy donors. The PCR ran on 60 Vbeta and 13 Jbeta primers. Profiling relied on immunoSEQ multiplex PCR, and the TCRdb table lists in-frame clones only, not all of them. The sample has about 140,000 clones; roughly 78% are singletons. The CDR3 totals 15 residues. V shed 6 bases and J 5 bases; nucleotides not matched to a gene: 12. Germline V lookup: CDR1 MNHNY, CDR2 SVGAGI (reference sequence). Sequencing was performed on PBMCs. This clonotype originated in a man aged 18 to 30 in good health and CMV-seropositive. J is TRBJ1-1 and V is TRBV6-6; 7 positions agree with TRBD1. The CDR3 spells CASSNPGQARTEAFF. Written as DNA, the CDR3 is TGTGCCAGCAGCAATCCTGGACAGGCAAGGACTGAAGCTTTCTTT.